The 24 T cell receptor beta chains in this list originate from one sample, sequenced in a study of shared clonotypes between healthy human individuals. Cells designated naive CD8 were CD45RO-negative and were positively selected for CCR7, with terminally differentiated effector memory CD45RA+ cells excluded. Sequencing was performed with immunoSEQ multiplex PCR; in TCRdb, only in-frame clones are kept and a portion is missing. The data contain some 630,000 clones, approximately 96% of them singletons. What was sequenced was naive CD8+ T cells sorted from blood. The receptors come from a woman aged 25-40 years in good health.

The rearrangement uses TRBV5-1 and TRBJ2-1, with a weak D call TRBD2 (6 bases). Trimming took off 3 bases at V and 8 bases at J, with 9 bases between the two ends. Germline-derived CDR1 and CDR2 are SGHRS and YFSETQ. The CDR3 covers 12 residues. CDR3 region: CASSWGDDEQFF. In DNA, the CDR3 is TGCGCCAGCAGCTGGGGGGACGATGAGCAGTTCTTC.

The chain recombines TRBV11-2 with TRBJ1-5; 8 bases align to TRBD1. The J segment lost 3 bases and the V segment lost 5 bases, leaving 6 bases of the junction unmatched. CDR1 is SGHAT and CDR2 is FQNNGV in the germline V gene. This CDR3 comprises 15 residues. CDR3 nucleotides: TGTGCCAGCAGCCCAGCGACAGGGGTCAATCAGCCCCAGCATTTT. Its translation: CASSPATGVNQPQHF. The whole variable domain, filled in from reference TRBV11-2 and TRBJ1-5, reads EAGVAQSPRYKIIEKRQSVAFWCNPISGHATLYWYQQILGQGPKLLIQFQNNGVVDDSQLPKDRFSAERLKGVDSTLKIQPAKLEDSAVYLCASSPATGVNQPQHFGDGTRLSIL.

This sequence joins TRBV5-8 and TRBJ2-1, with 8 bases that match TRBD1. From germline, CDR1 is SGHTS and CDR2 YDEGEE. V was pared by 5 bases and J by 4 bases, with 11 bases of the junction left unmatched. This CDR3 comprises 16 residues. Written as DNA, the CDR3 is TGTGCCAGCAGGGAGCAGGGGGCTTGGGCTTACAATGAGCAGTTCTTC. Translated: CASREQGAWAYNEQFF.

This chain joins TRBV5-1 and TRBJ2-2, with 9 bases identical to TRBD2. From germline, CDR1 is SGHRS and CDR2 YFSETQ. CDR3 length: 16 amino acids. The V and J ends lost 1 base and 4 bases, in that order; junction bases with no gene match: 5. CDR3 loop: CASSLRWREGTGELFF. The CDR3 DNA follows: TGCGCCAGCAGCTTGCGTTGGCGGGAGGGCACCGGGGAGCTGTTTTTT.

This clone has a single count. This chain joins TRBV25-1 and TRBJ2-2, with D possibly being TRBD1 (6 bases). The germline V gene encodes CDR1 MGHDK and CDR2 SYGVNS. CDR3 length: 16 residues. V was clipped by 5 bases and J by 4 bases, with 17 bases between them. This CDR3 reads CASSTGLTLSTGELFF. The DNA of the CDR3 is TGTGCCAGCAGTACAGGGCTAACTTTGTCCACCGGGGAGCTGTTTTTT. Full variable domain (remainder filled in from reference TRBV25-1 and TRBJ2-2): EADIYQTPRYLVIGTGKKITLECSQTMGHDKMYWYQQDPGMELHLIHYSYGVNSTEKGDLSSESTVSRIRTEHFPLTLESARPSHTSQYLCASSTGLTLSTGELFFGEGSRLTVL.

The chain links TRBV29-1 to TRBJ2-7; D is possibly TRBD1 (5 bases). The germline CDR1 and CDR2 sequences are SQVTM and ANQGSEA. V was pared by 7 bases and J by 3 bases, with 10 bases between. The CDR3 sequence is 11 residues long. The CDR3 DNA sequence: TGCAGCGCCGATAGGGGCTACGAGCAGTACTTC. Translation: CSADRGYEQYF.

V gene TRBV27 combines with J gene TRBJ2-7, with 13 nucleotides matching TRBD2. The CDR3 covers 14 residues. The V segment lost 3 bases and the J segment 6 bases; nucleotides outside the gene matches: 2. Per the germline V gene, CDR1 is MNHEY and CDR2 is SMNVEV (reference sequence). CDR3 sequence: CASSLGTSGTEQYF. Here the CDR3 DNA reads TGTGCCAGCAGTTTGGGGACTAGCGGGACCGAGCAGTACTTC.

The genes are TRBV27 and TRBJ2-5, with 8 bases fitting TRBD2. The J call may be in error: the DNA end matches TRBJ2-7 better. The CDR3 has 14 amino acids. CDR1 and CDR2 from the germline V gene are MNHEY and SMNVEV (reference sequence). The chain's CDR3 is CASSFSGRYDEQYF. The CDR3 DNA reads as TGTGCCAGCAGTTTCAGCGGGAGATACGACGAGCAGTACTTC.

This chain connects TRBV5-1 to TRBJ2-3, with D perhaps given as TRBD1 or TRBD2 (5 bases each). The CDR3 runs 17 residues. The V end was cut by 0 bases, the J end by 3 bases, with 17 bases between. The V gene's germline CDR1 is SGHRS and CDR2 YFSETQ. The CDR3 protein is CASSLGLRAGATDTQYF. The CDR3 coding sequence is TGCGCCAGCAGCTTGGGATTGCGGGCCGGGGCAACAGATACGCAGTATTTT.

The CDR3 here is CASRVITGELFF. The CDR3 nucleotides read TGTGCCAGCAGGGTAATCACCGGGGAGCTGTTTTTT. The chain recombines TRBV28 with TRBJ2-2; D unresolved. Per germline, CDR1 MDHEN and CDR2 SYDVKM. This CDR3 spans 12 amino acids. V was shortened by 6 bases and J by 4 bases, with 6 bases between the two germline ends. The full variable domain, with the rest looked up from reference TRBV28 and TRBJ2-2, is DVKVTQSSRYLVKRTGEKVFLECVQDMDHENMFWYRQDPGLGLRLIYFSYDVKMKEKGDIPEGYSVSREKKERFSLILESASTNQTSMYLCASRVITGELFFGEGSRLTVL.

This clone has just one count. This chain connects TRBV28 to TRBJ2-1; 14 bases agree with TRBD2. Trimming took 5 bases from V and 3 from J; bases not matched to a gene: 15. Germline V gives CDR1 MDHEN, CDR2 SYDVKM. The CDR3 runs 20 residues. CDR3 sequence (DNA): TGTGCCAGCAGTGCAGACCCGGGACTAGCGGGAGTTGGTGTCTACAATGAGCAGTTCTTC. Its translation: CASSADPGLAGVGVYNEQFF.

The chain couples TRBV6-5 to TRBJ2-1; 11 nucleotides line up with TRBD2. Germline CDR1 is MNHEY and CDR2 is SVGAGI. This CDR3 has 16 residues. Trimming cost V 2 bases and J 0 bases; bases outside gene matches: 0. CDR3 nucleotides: TGTGCCAGCAGTTACGGACTAGCGGGCTCCTACAATGAGCAGTTCTTC. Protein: CASSYGLAGSYNEQFF.

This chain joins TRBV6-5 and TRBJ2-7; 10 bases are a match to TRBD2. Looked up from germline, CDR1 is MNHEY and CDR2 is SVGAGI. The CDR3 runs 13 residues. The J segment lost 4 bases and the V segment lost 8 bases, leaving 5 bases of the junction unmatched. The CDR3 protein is CASSWTSGYEQYF. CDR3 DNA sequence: TGTGCCAGCTCTTGGACTAGCGGATACGAGCAGTACTTC.

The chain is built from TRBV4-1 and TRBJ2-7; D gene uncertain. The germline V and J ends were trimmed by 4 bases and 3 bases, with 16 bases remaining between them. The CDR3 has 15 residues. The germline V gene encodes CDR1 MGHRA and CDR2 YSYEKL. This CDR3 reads CASSPSHPRGYEQYF. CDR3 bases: TGCGCCAGCAGCCCTTCACACCCCCGCGGCTACGAGCAGTACTTC.

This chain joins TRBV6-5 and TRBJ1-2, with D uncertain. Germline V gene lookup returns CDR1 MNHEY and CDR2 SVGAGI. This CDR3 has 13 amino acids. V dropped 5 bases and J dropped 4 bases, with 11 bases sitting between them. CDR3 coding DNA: TGTGCCAGCAGTCAAACATGGGCCTATGGCTACACCTTC. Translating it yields CASSQTWAYGYTF.

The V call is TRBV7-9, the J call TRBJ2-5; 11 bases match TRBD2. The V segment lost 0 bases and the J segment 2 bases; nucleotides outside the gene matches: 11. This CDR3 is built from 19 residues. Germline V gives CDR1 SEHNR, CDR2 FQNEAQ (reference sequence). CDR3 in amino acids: CASSLAGLAETIFQETQYF. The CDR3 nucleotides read TGTGCCAGCAGCTTAGCGGGACTAGCGGAAACCATCTTTCAAGAGACCCAGTACTTC.

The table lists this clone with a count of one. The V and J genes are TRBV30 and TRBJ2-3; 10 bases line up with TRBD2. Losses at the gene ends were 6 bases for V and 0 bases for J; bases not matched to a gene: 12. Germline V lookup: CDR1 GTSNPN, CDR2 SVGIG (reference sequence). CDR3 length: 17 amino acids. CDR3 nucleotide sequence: TGTGCCTGTTCAGCGGGAGGGGACCGACTTAGCACAGATACGCAGTATTTT. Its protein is CACSAGGDRLSTDTQYF.

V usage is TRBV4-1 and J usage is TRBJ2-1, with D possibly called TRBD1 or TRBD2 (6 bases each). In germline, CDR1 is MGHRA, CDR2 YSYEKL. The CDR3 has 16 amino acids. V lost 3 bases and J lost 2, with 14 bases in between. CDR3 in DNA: TGCGCCAGCAGCCACCGGGGGCATGGGACCTACAATGAGCAGTTCTTC. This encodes CASSHRGHGTYNEQFF.

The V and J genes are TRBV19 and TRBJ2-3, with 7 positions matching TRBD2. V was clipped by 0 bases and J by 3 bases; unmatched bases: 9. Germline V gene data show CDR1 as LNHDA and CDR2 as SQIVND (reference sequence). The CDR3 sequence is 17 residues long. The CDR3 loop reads CASSIDRLAAGTDTQYF. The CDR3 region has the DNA TGTGCCAGTAGTATAGATCGACTAGCTGCGGGTACAGATACGCAGTATTTT.

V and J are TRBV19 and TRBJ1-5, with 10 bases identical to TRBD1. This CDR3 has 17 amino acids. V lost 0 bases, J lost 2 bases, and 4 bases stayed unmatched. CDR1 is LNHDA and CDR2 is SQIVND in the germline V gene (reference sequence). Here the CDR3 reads CASSIDRQGAGNQPQHF. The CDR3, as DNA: TGTGCCAGTAGTATAGACAGACAGGGGGCTGGCAATCAGCCCCAGCATTTT.

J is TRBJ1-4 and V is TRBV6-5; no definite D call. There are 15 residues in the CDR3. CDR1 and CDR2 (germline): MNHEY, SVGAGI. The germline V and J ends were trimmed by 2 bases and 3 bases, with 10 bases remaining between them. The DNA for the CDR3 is TGTGCCAGCAGTTACCAGCTGTCCTCTAATGAAAAACTGTTTTTT. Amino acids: CASSYQLSSNEKLFF.

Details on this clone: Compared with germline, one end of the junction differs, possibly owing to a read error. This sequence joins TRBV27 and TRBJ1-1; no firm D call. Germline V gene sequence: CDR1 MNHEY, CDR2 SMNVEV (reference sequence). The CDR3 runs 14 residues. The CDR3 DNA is TGTGCCAGCAGTTTAACCTTTGGGAACACTGAAACTTTCTTT. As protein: CASSLTFGNTETFF.

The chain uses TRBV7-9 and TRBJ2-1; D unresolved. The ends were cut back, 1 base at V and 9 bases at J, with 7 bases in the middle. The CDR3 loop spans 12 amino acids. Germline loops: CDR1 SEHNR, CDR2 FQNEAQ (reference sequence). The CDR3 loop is CASSLVGIEQFF. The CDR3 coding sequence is TGTGCCAGCAGCTTAGTTGGGATTGAGCAGTTCTTC.

The CDR3 coding sequence is TGTGCCAGCAGTGATCTTCTAGCGGGACCACCCACAGATACGCAGTATTTT. Translated: CASSDLLAGPPTDTQYF. The chain combines TRBV2 with TRBJ2-3; 9 positions match TRBD2. After removal of 3 bases from V and 2 bases from J, the junction contained 9 bases not matched to a gene. Germline V gene data show CDR1 as SNHLY and CDR2 as FYNNEI. This CDR3 comprises 17 residues.